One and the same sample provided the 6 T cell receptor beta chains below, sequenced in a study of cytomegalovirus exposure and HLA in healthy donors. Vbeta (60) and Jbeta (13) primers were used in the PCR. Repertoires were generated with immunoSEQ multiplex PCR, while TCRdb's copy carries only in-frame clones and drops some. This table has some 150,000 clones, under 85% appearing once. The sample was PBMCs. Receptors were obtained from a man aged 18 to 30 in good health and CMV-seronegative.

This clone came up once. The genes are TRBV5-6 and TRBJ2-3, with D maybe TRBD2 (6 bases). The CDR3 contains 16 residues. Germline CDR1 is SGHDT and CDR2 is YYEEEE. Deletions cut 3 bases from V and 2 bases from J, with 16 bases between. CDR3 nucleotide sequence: TGTGCCAGCAGCTGGGACTGGGTCGCAACCACAGATACGCAGTATTTT. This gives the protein CASSWDWVATTDTQYF.

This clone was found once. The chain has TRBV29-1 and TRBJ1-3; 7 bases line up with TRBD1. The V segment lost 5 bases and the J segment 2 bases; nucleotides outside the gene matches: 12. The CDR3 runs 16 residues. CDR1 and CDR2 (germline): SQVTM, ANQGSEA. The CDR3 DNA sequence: TGCAGCGTTCTTAGACAGGGACCCATGGCTGGAAACACCATATATTTT. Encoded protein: CSVLRQGPMAGNTIYF.

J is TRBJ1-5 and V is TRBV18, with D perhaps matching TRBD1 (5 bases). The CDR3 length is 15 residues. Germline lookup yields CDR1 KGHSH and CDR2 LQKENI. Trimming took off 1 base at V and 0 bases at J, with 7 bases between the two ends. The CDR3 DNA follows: TGTGCCAGCTCACCACAAGGGGATAGCAATCAGCCCCAGCATTTT. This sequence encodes CASSPQGDSNQPQHF. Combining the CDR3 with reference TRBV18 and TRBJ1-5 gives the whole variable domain NAGVMQNPRHLVRRRGQEARLRCSPMKGHSHVYWYRQLPEEGLKFMVYLQKENIIDESGMPKERFSAEFPKEGPSILRIQQVVRGDSAAYFCASSPQGDSNQPQHFGDGTRLSIL.

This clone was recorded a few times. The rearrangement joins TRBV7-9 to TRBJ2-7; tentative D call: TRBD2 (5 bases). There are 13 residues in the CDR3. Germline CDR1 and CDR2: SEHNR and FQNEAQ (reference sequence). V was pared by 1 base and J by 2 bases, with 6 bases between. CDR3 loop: CASSLDGTYEQYF. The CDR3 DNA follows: TGTGCCAGCAGCTTAGACGGGACCTACGAGCAGTACTTC.

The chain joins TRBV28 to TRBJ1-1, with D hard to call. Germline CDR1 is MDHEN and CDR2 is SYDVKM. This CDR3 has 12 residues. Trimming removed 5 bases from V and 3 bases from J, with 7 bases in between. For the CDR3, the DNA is TGTGCCAGCAGTGTGACATACACTGAAGCTTTCTTT. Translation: CASSVTYTEAFF.

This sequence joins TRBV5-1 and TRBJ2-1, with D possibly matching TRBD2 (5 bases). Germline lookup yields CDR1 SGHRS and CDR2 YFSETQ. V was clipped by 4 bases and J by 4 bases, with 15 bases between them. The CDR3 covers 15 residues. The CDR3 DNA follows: TGCGCCAGCAGCCCGAGGGTTGGGGTGTACAATGAGCAGTTCTTC. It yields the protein CASSPRVGVYNEQFF.